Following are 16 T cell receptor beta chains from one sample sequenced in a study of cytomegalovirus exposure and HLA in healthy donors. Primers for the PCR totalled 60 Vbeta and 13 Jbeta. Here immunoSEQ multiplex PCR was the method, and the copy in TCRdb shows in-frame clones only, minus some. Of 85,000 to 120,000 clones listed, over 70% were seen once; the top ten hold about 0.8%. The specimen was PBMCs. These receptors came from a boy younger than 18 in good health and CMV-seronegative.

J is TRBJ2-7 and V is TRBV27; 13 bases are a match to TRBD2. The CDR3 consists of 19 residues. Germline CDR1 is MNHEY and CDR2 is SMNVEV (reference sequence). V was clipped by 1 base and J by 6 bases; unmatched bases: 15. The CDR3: CASSLFRLGTSGTASEQYF. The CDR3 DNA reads TGTGCCAGCAGTTTATTCCGCCTCGGGACTAGCGGGACCGCCTCCGAGCAGTACTTC.

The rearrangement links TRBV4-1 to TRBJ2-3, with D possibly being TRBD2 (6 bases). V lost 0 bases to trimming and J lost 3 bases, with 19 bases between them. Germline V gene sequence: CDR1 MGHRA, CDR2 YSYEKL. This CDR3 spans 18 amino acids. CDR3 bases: TGCGCCAGCAGCCAAGATGGATTGAGGGGCGGGAAGACAGATACGCAGTATTTT. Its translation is CASSQDGLRGGKTDTQYF.

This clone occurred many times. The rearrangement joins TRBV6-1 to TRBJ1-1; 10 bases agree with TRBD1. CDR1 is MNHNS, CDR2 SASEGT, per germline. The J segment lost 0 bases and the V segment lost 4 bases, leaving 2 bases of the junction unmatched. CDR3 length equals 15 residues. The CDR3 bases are TGTGCCAGCAGTGCGGGACAGGGGATGAACACTGAAGCTTTCTTT. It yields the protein CASSAGQGMNTEAFF.

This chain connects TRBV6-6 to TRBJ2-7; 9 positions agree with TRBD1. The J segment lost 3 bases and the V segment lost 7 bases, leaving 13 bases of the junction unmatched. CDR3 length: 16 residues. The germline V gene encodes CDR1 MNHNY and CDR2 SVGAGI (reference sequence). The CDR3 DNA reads TGTGCCAGCAACCGACCCGGGACAGGGAACTACTACGAGCAGTACTTC. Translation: CASNRPGTGNYYEQYF.

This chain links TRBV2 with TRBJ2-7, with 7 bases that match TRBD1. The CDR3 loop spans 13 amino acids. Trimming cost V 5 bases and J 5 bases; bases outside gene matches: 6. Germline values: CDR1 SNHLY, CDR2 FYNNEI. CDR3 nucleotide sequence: TGTGCCAGCAGTTACAGGGGTTACAACGAGCAGTACTTC. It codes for CASSYRGYNEQYF.

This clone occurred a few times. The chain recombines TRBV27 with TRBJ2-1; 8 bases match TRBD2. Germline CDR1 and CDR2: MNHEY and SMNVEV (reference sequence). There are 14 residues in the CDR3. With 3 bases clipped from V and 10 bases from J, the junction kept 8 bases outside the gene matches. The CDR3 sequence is CASSFRERGREQFF. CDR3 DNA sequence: TGTGCCAGCAGTTTTCGGGAGCGGGGGCGAGAGCAGTTCTTC.

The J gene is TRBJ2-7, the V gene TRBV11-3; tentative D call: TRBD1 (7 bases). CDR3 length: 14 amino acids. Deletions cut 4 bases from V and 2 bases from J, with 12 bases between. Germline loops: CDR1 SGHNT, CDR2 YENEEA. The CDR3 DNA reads TGTGCCAGCAGCTCGGCGGGACAGACCTACGAGCAGTACTTC. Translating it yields CASSSAGQTYEQYF.

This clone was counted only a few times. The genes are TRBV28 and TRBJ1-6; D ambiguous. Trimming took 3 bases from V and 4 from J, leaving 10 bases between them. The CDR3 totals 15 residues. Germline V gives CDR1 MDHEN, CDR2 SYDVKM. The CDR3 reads CASSFYSTYNSPLHF. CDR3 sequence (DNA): TGTGCCAGCAGTTTCTACAGTACTTATAATTCACCCCTCCACTTT.

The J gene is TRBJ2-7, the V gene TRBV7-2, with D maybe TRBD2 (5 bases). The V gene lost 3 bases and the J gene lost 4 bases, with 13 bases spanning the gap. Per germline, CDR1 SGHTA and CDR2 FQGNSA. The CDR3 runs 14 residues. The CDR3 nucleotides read TGTGCCAGCAGCTTCACCAAAACGGGGTACGAGCAGTACTTC. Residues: CASSFTKTGYEQYF. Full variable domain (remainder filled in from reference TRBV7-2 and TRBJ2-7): GAGVSQSPSNKVTEKGKDVELRCDPISGHTALYWYRQSLGQGLEFLIYFQGNSAPDKSGLPSDRFSAERTGGSVSTLTIQRTQQEDSAVYLCASSFTKTGYEQYFGPGTRLTVT.

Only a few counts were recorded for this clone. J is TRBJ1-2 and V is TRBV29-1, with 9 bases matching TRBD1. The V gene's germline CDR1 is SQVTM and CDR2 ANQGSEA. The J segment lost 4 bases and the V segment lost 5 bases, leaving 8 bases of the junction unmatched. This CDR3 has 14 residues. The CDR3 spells CSVTTGGGSYGYTF. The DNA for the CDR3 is TGCAGCGTTACAACAGGGGGCGGTAGCTATGGCTACACCTTC.

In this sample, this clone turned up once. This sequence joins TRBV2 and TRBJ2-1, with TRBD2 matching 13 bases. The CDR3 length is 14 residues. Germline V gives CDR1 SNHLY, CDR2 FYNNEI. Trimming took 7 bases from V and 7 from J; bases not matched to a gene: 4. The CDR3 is CASKGLAGKNEQFF. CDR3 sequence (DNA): TGTGCCAGCAAGGGACTAGCGGGGAAGAATGAGCAGTTCTTC.

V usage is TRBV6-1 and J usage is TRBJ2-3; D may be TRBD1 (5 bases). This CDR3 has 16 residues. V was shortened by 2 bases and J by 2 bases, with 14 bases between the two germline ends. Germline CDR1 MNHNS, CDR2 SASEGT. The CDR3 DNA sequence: TGTGCCAGCAGTGAATATTCGGCAGGGCTCACAGATACGCAGTATTTT. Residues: CASSEYSAGLTDTQYF.

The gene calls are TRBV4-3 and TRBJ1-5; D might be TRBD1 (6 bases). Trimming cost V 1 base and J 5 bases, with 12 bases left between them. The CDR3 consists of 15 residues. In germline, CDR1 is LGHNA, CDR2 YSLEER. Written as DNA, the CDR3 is TGCGCCAGCAGCCAAGTTGAGGGGGGGGATCAGCCCCAGCATTTT. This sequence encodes CASSQVEGGDQPQHF.

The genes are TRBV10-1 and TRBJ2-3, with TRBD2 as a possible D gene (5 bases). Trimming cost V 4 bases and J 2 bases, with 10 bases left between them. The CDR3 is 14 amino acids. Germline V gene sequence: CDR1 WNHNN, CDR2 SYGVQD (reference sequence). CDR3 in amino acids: CASSASGLTDTQYF. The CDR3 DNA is TGCGCCAGCAGTGCGAGCGGCCTCACAGATACGCAGTATTTT.

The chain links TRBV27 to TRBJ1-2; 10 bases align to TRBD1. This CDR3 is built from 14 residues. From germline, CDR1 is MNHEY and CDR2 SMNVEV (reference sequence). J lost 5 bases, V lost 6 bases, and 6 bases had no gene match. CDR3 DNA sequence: TGTGCCAGCAGGAGGGACAGGGGCCTTTATGGCTACACCTTC. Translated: CASRRDRGLYGYTF.

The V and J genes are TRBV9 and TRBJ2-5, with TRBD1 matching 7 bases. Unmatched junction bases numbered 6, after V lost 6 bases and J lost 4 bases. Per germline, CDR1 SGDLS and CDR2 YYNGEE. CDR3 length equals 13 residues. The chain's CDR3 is CASNDRAGETQYF. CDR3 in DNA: TGTGCCAGCAACGACAGGGCGGGAGAGACCCAGTACTTC.